This T cell receptor beta chain was observed in a study of graft-versus-host responses after intestinal transplantation. Study-wide findings and caveats: The authors found GvH clones in recipient marrow, some appearing first in ileum or blood.

Of note for this clone: Its antigen is currently unknown.

Germline CDR1 and CDR2: GTSNPN and SVGIG (reference sequence). Trimming pared 2 bases from V and 0 bases from J, leaving 8 bases between. CDR3 length: 14 residues. Produced via immunoSEQ multiplex PCR; TCRdb's table is partial and in-frame only. The repertoire holds 75,000 to 100,000 clones, with over 80% as singletons. This material consisted of unstimulated CD8+ T cells sorted from spleen or lymph node cells, taken before intestinal transplant. The sequence was obtained from a human donor who received an intestinal transplant. The chain recombines TRBV30 with TRBJ1-5; D is unclear. CDR3 protein: CAWSRRDSNQPQHF. The CDR3 DNA is TGTGCCTGGAGTCGGAGAGATAGCAATCAGCCCCAGCATTTT. The variable domain in full, with the rest retrieved from reference TRBV30 and TRBJ1-5, is SQTIHQWPATLVQPVGSPLSLECTVEGTSNPNLYWYRQAAGRGLQLLFYSVGIGQISSEVPQNLSASRPQDRQFILSSKKLLLSDSGFYLCAWSRRDSNQPQHFGDGTRLSIL.